The 24 T cell receptor beta chains presented below share a single source sample, sequenced in a study of blood T cell repertoires in COVID-19. The protocol was immunoSEQ multiplex PCR, while the TCRdb copy is restricted to in-frame clones and leaves out a portion. The sample carries 30,000 or so clones, about four fifths recorded once. The sequenced material came from peripheral blood. The origin of the receptors is a man over 45 with acute or convalescent COVID-19.

Here the CDR3 DNA reads TGTGCCAGTAGTCCCCCCCAGGGGACGGTTAATGGCTACACCTTC. Translating it yields CASSPPQGTVNGYTF. The chain recombines TRBV19 with TRBJ1-2; a weak D match, TRBD1 (6 bases). The germline V and J ends were trimmed by 5 bases and 6 bases, with 19 bases remaining between them. This CDR3 comprises 15 residues. Per germline, CDR1 LNHDA and CDR2 SQIVND (reference sequence).

The chain combines TRBV2 with TRBJ2-7; weak D call: TRBD2 (6 bases). Trimming took 7 bases from V and 7 from J, leaving 23 bases between them. Germline V CDR1 and CDR2: SNHLY, FYNNEI. This CDR3 contains 15 residues. CDR3 amino acids: CASTLRAGLSEEQYF. DNA for the CDR3: TGTGCCAGCACCCTAAGGGCGGGACTCAGTGAAGAGCAGTACTTC.

This clone was seen only once. V usage is TRBV5-1 and J usage is TRBJ1-4; D is ambiguous. Per germline, CDR1 SGHRS and CDR2 YFSETQ. V was cut by 0 bases and J by 4 bases, with 4 bases left in between. This CDR3 region has 13 residues. CDR3 DNA: TGCGCCAGCAGCTTGGCCTTTAATGAAAAACTGTTTTTT. It encodes CASSLAFNEKLFF. The full variable domain, its missing parts supplied by reference TRBV5-1 and TRBJ1-4, is KAGVTQTPRYLIKTRGQQVTLSCSPISGHRSVSWYQQTPGQGLQFLFEYFSETQRNKGNFPGRFSGRQFSNSRSEMNVSTLELGDSALYLCASSLAFNEKLFFGSGTQLSVL.

This chain joins TRBV2 and TRBJ2-2, with D perhaps TRBD2 (6 bases). CDR3 length: 14 residues. Germline values: CDR1 SNHLY, CDR2 FYNNEI. V lost 4 bases and J lost 6, with 12 bases in between. CDR3: CASSGGRSAGELFF. The CDR3 DNA follows: TGTGCCAGCAGTGGAGGGAGGAGCGCCGGGGAGCTGTTTTTT. The variable domain in full, with the rest retrieved from reference TRBV2 and TRBJ2-2, is EPEVTQTPSHQVTQMGQEVILRCVPISNHLYFYWYRQILGQKVEFLVSFYNNEISEKSEIFDDQFSVERPDGSNFTLKIRSTKLEDSAMYFCASSGGRSAGELFFGEGSRLTVL.

The chain carries TRBV5-1 and TRBJ2-1; 12 positions agree with TRBD2. The CDR3 length is 14 residues. Trimming at V came to 4 bases and at J to 9 bases, leaving 5 bases not matched to a gene. The germline gives CDR1 SGHRS, CDR2 YFSETQ. The CDR3 spells CASSQGLAGGEQFF. The CDR3 region has the DNA TGCGCCAGCAGCCAGGGACTAGCGGGCGGTGAGCAGTTCTTC.

This clone showed up just once. This chain links TRBV28 with TRBJ2-6; D is uncertain. Trimming removed 4 bases from V and 2 bases from J, with 9 bases in between. Germline lookup yields CDR1 MDHEN and CDR2 SYDVKM. The CDR3 covers 15 residues. This CDR3 reads CASSYLSPGANVLTF. The CDR3 region has the DNA TGTGCCAGCAGTTACCTTAGCCCTGGGGCCAACGTCCTGACTTTC. The variable domain in full, with the rest retrieved from reference TRBV28 and TRBJ2-6, is DVKVTQSSRYLVKRTGEKVFLECVQDMDHENMFWYRQDPGLGLRLIYFSYDVKMKEKGDIPEGYSVSREKKERFSLILESASTNQTSMYLCASSYLSPGANVLTFGAGSRLTVL.

V is TRBV3-1 (or the pseudogene TRBV3-2) and J is TRBJ2-7; 11 positions agree with TRBD1. CDR3 length equals 14 residues. The trim removed 4 bases at V and 3 bases at J, leaving 2 bases unmatched. Germline CDR1 is LGHDT and CDR2 is YNNKEL (reference sequence). The CDR3, as DNA: TGTGCCAGCAGCCCCGGGACAGGGGGCTACGAGCAGTACTTC. This gives the protein CASSPGTGGYEQYF.

CDR3: CACSGTGNYGYTF. CDR3 DNA sequence: TGTGCCTGCTCCGGGACAGGGAACTATGGCTACACCTTC. The genes are TRBV12-3 or TRBV12-4 and TRBJ1-2, with 9 positions matching TRBD1. The J segment lost 2 bases and the V segment lost 11 bases, leaving 6 bases of the junction unmatched. This CDR3 comprises 13 residues.

This chain uses TRBV19 with TRBJ2-1, with TRBD2 matching over 7 bases. The CDR3 extends over 14 amino acids. CDR1 and CDR2 (germline): LNHDA, SQIVND (reference sequence). V lost 7 bases, J lost 8 bases, and 11 bases stayed unmatched. The CDR3 DNA reads as TGTGCCAGTACCGACGGGGGGTTATCGCATGAGCAGTTCTTC. As protein: CASTDGGLSHEQFF.

The rearrangement uses TRBV10-2 and TRBJ2-3; 11 bases map to TRBD2. Germline V lookup: CDR1 WSHSY, CDR2 SAAADI. V trimming: 11 bases; J trimming: 6 bases; junction bases outside the gene matches: 10. The CDR3 extends over 14 amino acids. The CDR3 is CAVRLAGFADTQYF. The DNA of the CDR3 is TGCGCCGTTCGACTAGCGGGGTTCGCGGATACGCAGTATTTT.

This chain uses TRBV20-1 with TRBJ1-5, with no clear D. This CDR3 contains 13 residues. Between the trimmed V and J ends, which lost 3 bases and 4 bases, there was a span of 10 bases. Per germline, CDR1 DFQATT and CDR2 SNEGSKA (reference sequence). CDR3 sequence (DNA): TGCAGTGCTAGTGAGGGCCTTAATCAGCCCCAGCATTTT. It is translated as CSASEGLNQPQHF.

The V gene is TRBV28, the J gene TRBJ2-2; 8 nucleotides line up with TRBD2. The V segment lost 7 bases and the J segment 4 bases; nucleotides outside the gene matches: 8. This CDR3 has 15 residues. Germline V gene sequence: CDR1 MDHEN, CDR2 SYDVKM. The CDR3 DNA sequence: TGTGCCAGCACGGGAGGGGTCCGCTTCACCGGGGAGCTGTTTTTT. Protein sequence: CASTGGVRFTGELFF.

The chain is built from TRBV6-6 and TRBJ1-1, with 9 bases aligning to TRBD1. The CDR3 spans 15 residues. V trimming: 2 bases; J trimming: 2 bases; junction bases outside the gene matches: 3. CDR1 and CDR2 from the germline V gene are MNHNY and SVGAGI (reference sequence). CDR3 bases: TGTGCCAGCAGTTACCGGGGACAGGGTAACACTGAAGCTTTCTTT. It is translated as CASSYRGQGNTEAFF.

This clone was counted only a few times. The V and J genes are TRBV4-2 and TRBJ1-2, with a tentative D call TRBD1 (6 bases). From germline, CDR1 is LGHNA and CDR2 YNFKEQ. Trimming cost V 0 bases and J 1 base, with 9 bases left between them. The length of the CDR3 is 15 residues. This CDR3 reads CASSQEGQINYGYTF. CDR3 nucleotide sequence: TGTGCCAGCAGCCAAGAAGGACAGATTAACTATGGCTACACCTTC.

This clone was seen only a few times. The chain links TRBV2 to TRBJ2-7, with 8 bases aligning to TRBD1. Trimming cost V 3 bases and J 3 bases; bases outside gene matches: 4. In germline, CDR1 is SNHLY, CDR2 FYNNEI. The CDR3 is made up of 14 amino acids. The CDR3 DNA follows: TGTGCCAGCAGTGATTCAGGACAGGGCTACGAGCAGTACTTC. Protein: CASSDSGQGYEQYF.

Only one count was recorded for this clone. The chain recombines TRBV5-4 with TRBJ2-1, with D possibly matching TRBD2 (5 bases). The CDR3 extends over 17 amino acids. Germline CDR1 reads SGHNT; CDR2 reads YYREEE (reference sequence). V was shortened by 0 bases and J by 6 bases, with 19 bases between the two germline ends. CDR3 protein: CASSLGFEGARGNEQFF. CDR3 in DNA: TGTGCCAGCAGCTTGGGGTTCGAGGGAGCCCGGGGCAATGAGCAGTTCTTC.

The chain carries TRBV24-1 and TRBJ1-6; 7 bases are a match to TRBD1. The V gene's germline CDR1 is KGHDR and CDR2 SFDVKD. V was pared by 4 bases and J by 8 bases, with 13 bases of the junction left unmatched. The CDR3 extends over 17 amino acids. This CDR3 is CATSDLDQGGADSPLHF. CDR3 in DNA: TGTGCCACCAGTGACCTAGATCAGGGGGGTGCGGATTCACCCCTCCACTTT.

This CDR3 is CASSLGLTDYEQYF. CDR3 sequence (DNA): TGTGCCAGCAGCTTAGGCCTGACAGACTACGAGCAGTACTTC. The rearrangement links TRBV13 to TRBJ2-7; D possibly corresponds to TRBD1 (5 bases). V lost 0 bases and J 3 bases, leaving 9 bases between the germline ends. Looked up from germline, CDR1 is PRHDT and CDR2 is FYEKMQ (reference sequence). The CDR3 consists of 14 residues.

As concerns this clone: At one end the junction does not follow the germline gene, possibly because of a read error. The genes are TRBV18 and TRBJ2-3; 10 bases are a match to TRBD2. CDR1 and CDR2 (germline): KGHSH, LQKENI. This CDR3 comprises 16 residues. The DNA for the CDR3 is TGTGCCAGCTCACCAGGACTAGCGGCCCCAGCAGATACGCAATATTTT. The encoded protein is CASSPGLAAPADTQYF.

The chain carries TRBV6-6 and TRBJ1-1, with 7 nucleotides matching TRBD1. The CDR3 loop spans 13 amino acids. V shed 8 bases and J 2 bases; nucleotides not matched to a gene: 5. In germline, CDR1 is MNHNY, CDR2 SVGAGI (reference sequence). The CDR3 protein is CASGRQGNTEAFF. CDR3 bases: TGTGCCAGCGGCCGACAGGGAAACACTGAAGCTTTCTTT.

This chain connects TRBV5-6 to TRBJ2-7, with D possibly being TRBD1 (6 bases). Trimming removed 4 bases at V and 4 bases at J, with 9 bases between. The CDR3 totals 12 residues. Germline V gene lookup returns CDR1 SGHDT and CDR2 YYEEEE. DNA for the CDR3: TGTGCCAGCAGCGTGGACAGTTACGAGCAGTACTTC. Encoded protein: CASSVDSYEQYF.

This rearrangement joins TRBV3-1 (or the pseudogene TRBV3-2) to TRBJ2-3; the match to TRBD2 covers 9 bases. Per germline, CDR1 LGHDT and CDR2 YNNKEL (reference sequence). J gave up 3 bases and V 0 bases, and 7 bases lay outside the gene matches. The CDR3 has 17 amino acids. CDR3 loop: CASSQDLASGITDTQYF. The DNA for the CDR3 is TGTGCCAGCAGCCAAGATCTGGCTAGCGGGATTACAGATACGCAGTATTTT.

DNA of the CDR3: TGTGCCACCGAACCCCCTCCCAGGAACGAAGCTTTCTTT. Amino acid sequence: CATEPPPRNEAFF. The chain employs TRBV9 and TRBJ1-1; D remains ambiguous. Trimming took off 9 bases at V and 8 bases at J, with 20 bases between the two ends. This CDR3 has 13 residues. Germline CDR1 is SGDLS and CDR2 is YYNGEE.

The chain has TRBV5-1 and TRBJ1-1; D not certain. The germline CDR1 and CDR2 sequences are SGHRS and YFSETQ. The CDR3 has 15 amino acids. Trimming shortened V by 0 bases and J by 3 bases, and 12 bases separated the two germline ends. CDR3 sequence reads: CASSLVGEVYTEAFF. CDR3 sequence (DNA): TGCGCCAGCAGCTTGGTTGGGGAGGTGTACACTGAAGCTTTCTTT.